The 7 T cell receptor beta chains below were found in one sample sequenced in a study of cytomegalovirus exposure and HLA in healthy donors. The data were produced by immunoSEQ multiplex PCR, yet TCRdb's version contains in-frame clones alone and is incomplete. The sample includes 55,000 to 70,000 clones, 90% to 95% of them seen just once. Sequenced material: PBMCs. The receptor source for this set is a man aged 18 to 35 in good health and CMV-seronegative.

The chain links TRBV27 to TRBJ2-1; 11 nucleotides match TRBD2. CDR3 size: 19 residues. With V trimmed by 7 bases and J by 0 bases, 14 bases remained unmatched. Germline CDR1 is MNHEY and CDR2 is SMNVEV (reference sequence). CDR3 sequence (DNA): TGTGCCAGCACCTTTACTAGCGGGGGCCGGGAATACTCCTACAATGAGCAGTTCTTC. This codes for CASTFTSGGREYSYNEQFF.

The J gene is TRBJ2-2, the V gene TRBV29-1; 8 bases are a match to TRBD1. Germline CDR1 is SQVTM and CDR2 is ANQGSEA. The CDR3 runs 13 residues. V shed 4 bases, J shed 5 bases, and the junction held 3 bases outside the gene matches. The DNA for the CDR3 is TGCAGCGTTGTACAGGGGGTAACCGGGGAGCTGTTTTTT. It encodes CSVVQGVTGELFF.

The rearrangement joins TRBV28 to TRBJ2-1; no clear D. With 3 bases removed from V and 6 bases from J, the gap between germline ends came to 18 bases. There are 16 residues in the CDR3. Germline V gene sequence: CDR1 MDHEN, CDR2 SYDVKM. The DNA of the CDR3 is TGTGCCAGCAGTTTCCCGGGTCAGTTTTCCCCCAATGAGCAGTTCTTC. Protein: CASSFPGQFSPNEQFF.

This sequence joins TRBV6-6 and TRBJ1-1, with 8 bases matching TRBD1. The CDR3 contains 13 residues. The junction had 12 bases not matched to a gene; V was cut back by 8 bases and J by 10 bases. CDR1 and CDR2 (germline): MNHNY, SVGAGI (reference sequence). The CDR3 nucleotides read TGTGCCAGCTCAGGGGGCCAGGCTCGGGTAGCTTTCTTT. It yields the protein CASSGGQARVAFF.

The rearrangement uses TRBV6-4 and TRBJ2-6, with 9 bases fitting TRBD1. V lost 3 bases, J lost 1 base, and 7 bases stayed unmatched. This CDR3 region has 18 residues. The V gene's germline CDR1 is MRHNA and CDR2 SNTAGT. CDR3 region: CASSEWGTGNSGANVLTF. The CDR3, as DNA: TGTGCCAGCAGTGAATGGGGGACAGGGAATTCTGGGGCCAACGTCCTGACTTTC.

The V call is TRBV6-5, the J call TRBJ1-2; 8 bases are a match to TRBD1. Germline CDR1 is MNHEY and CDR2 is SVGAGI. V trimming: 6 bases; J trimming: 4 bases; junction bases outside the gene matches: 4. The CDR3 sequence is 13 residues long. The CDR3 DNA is TGTGCCAGCAGGCCCGGGACAGGCTATGGCTACACCTTC. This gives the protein CASRPGTGYGYTF.

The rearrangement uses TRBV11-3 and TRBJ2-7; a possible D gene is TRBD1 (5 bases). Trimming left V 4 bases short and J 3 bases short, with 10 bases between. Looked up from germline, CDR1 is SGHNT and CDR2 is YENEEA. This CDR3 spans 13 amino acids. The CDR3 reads CASSSPDSYEQYF. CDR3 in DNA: TGTGCCAGCAGCTCTCCCGACAGCTACGAGCAGTACTTC.